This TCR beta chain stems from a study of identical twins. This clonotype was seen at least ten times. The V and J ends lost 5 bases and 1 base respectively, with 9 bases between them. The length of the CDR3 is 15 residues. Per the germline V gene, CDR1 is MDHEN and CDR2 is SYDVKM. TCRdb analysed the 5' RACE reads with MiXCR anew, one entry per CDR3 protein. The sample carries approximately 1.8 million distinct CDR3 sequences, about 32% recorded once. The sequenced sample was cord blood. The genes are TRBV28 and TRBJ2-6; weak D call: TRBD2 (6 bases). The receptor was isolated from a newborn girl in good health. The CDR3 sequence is CASSPGTSGANVLTF. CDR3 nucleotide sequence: TGTGCCAGCAGTCCGGGGACTTCTGGGGCCAACGTCCTGACTTTC.